This entry is about one T cell receptor beta chain. It lacks a known antigen. No clone much larger than this one lies a single base away; base qualities are absent. V loses 2 bases, J loses 4 bases, and the germline ends lie 16 bases apart. Its CDR3 holds 15 amino acids, cysteine through phenylalanine. The retained sequence is limited to the CDR3, 45 bases, with the frame set at the first base. Looking up the germline V gene yields CDR1 SGHRS and CDR2 YFSETQ. This sample stems from a study of T cells after somatic rescue of genetic block (dated by TCRdb to between 2020 and 2021). As for the study more broadly: What the study looked at was long-term robustness, specifically in a T-cell system that came about through somatic rescue of a genetic block in T-cell development.

Libraries were constructed by the immunoSEQ multiplex PCR assay. The immuneACCESS repertoire file appears here via TCRdb, limited to in-frame rearrangements. These files lack a portion of the clones; in checked studies, under half of the deficit traces to unresolved V genes, and the cause of the others is not known. The sample table holds 13,000 to 15,000 clones, of which roughly 70% were seen once. The ten largest make up 25% to 35% of the sample. The chain is made from TRBV5-1 and TRBJ2-7; the D gene lacks a confident call. This receptor was obtained from a man between 18 and 29 years old. The sample consisted of peripheral blood mononuclear cells (PBMCs). This receptor carries the CDR3 CASSLTLTVGYEQYF. The base sequence is TGCGCCAGCAGCTTAACTCTTACAGTGGGATACGAGCAGTACTTC. With all but the CDR3 taken from the reference TRBV5-1 and TRBJ2-7 genes, the full variable domain is: KAGVTQTPRYLIKTRGQQVTLSCSPISGHRSVSWYQQTPGQGLQFLFEYFSETQRNKGNFPGRFSGRQFSNSRSEMNVSTLELGDSALYLCASSLTLTVGYEQYFGPGTRLTVT.